Below are 24 T cell receptor beta chains sequenced from a single sample in a study of identical twins. TCRdb fed the 5' RACE reads into MiXCR, producing one record per CDR3 protein. The data hold roughly 1.6 million distinct CDR3 sequences, with less than 35% observed a single time. Sequencing was carried out using cord blood. All receptors come from a newborn girl in good health.

This clonotype was recorded only once. A much bigger clone sits one base away, suggesting this may be a read error. The genes are TRBV20-1 and TRBJ2-5, with D hard to call. The end of the DNA aligns better with TRBJ2-1, so the J call may be wrong. CDR1 DFQATT and CDR2 SNEGSKA come from the germline V gene (reference sequence). There are 10 residues in the CDR3. Here the CDR3 DNA reads TGCAGTGCTAAACAAGAGACCCAGTTCTTC. Translation gives CSAKQETQFF.

V is TRBV6-2 or TRBV6-3 and J is TRBJ2-7; D gene unclear. The V end lost 6 bases, the J end lost 0 bases, and 15 bases lay between the germline ends. The germline gives CDR1 MNHEY, CDR2 SVGEGT. This CDR3 is 15 amino acids long. DNA for the CDR3: TGTGCCAGCAGCCGCGACCTTAGCCTCTCCTACGAGCAGTACTTC. Protein product: CASSRDLSLSYEQYF.

The chain links TRBV3-1 to TRBJ1-6; 9 bases fit TRBD1. CDR1 is LGHDT, CDR2 YNNKEL, per germline (reference sequence). J was trimmed by 14 bases and V by 4 bases; bases with no gene match: 15. The CDR3 loop spans 16 amino acids. CDR3 amino acids: CASSPYPGQGVTTLHF. CDR3 nucleotide sequence: TGTGCCAGCAGCCCCTACCCGGGACAGGGAGTGACAACCCTCCACTTT.

Notes on this clonotype: Sequence at one end of the junction differs from germline and may be a read error. The chain has TRBV6-1 and TRBJ1-2, with TRBD1 as a possible D gene (5 bases). The CDR3 covers 14 residues. From germline, CDR1 is MNHNS and CDR2 SASEGT. CDR3 in amino acids: CASSNRRTNYGHTF. In DNA form, the CDR3 reads TGTGCCAGCAGTAACAGGAGGACTAACTATGGCCACACCTTC.

The sample holds a few counts of this clonotype. The rearrangement joins TRBV20-1 to TRBJ2-1; TRBD2 aligns across 7 bases. The CDR3 loop spans 13 amino acids. With V trimmed by 8 bases and J by 1 base, 5 bases remained unmatched. The germline V gene encodes CDR1 DFQATT and CDR2 SNEGSKA (reference sequence). For the CDR3, the DNA is TGCAGTTTCCTAGCGGCATCCTACAATGAGCAGTTCTTC. Its protein product is CSFLAASYNEQFF.

The rearrangement uses TRBV6-6 and TRBJ1-5, with TRBD1 matching over 10 bases. Looked up from germline, CDR1 is MNHNY and CDR2 is SVGAGI (reference sequence). Germline trimming cut 2 bases from V and 6 bases from J; bases unmatched to any gene: 7. This CDR3 region has 16 residues. CDR3: CASSYRDRGNGQPQHF. In DNA form, the CDR3 reads TGTGCCAGCAGTTACAGGGACAGGGGAAATGGTCAGCCCCAGCATTTT.

The V gene is TRBV4-1, the J gene TRBJ2-6; TRBD1 aligns across 7 bases. Trimming removed 5 bases from V and 1 base from J; junction bases left unmatched: 11. Germline assignment: CDR1 MGHRA and CDR2 YSYEKL. The CDR3 length is 18 residues. CDR3 nucleotides: TGCGCCAGCAGCACTCGACAGGGTGCTGAATCTGGGGCCAACGTCCTGACTTTC. It specifies CASSTRQGAESGANVLTF.

The chain employs TRBV5-1 and TRBJ2-7; D uncertain. CDR3 length: 16 residues. V was clipped by 0 bases and J by 1 base, with 14 bases between them. Looked up from germline, CDR1 is SGHRS and CDR2 is YFSETQ. The CDR3 nucleotides read TGCGCCAGCAGCTTGGCGCCTACGGGTTTGTCCTACGAGCAGTACTTC. It translates to CASSLAPTGLSYEQYF. Complete variable domain (other parts from reference TRBV5-1 and TRBJ2-7): KAGVTQTPRYLIKTRGQQVTLSCSPISGHRSVSWYQQTPGQGLQFLFEYFSETQRNKGNFPGRFSGRQFSNSRSEMNVSTLELGDSALYLCASSLAPTGLSYEQYFGPGTRLTVT.

The rearrangement links TRBV2 to TRBJ1-5; 8 bases map to TRBD1. Germline V lookup: CDR1 SNHLY, CDR2 FYNNEI. There are 15 residues in the CDR3. Trimming cost V 2 bases and J 7 bases; bases outside gene matches: 7. CDR3 in amino acids: CASSELGQGGQPQHF. The CDR3 nucleotides read TGTGCCAGCAGTGAACTCGGACAGGGAGGGCAGCCCCAGCATTTT. Based on the CDR3 plus reference TRBV2 and TRBJ1-5, the full variable domain is EPEVTQTPSHQVTQMGQEVILRCVPISNHLYFYWYRQILGQKVEFLVSFYNNEISEKSEIFDDQFSVERPDGSNFTLKIRSTKLEDSAMYFCASSELGQGGQPQHFGDGTRLSIL.

This clonotype has just a few counts. This chain joins TRBV7-8 and TRBJ2-1, with TRBD2 identical over 7 bases. V was clipped by 5 bases and J by 3 bases; unmatched bases: 10. Germline V gene data show CDR1 as SGHVS and CDR2 as FQNEAQ. The CDR3 is 16 residues long. The CDR3 region has the DNA TGTGCCAGCAGCCCTCGAAGACTAGCCGTCTACAATGAGCAGTTCTTC. Residues: CASSPRRLAVYNEQFF.

This clonotype was counted between two and nine times. V usage is TRBV4-1 and J usage is TRBJ2-5; D is undetermined. The CDR3 is made up of 16 amino acids. CDR1 and CDR2 from the germline V gene are MGHRA and YSYEKL. V was shortened by 0 bases and J by 5 bases, with 16 bases between the two germline ends. This CDR3 is CASSQDLKISGETQYF. The CDR3 nucleotides are TGCGCCAGCAGCCAAGATCTTAAGATCTCCGGGGAGACCCAGTACTTC.

This clonotype occurred a few times. This chain joins TRBV5-6 and TRBJ2-7; 9 bases agree with TRBD1. J lost 6 bases, V lost 2 bases, and 9 bases had no gene match. The V gene's germline CDR1 is SGHDT and CDR2 YYEEEE. The CDR3 extends over 15 amino acids. The chain's CDR3 is CASSFRDRVGGEQYF. The DNA of the CDR3 is TGTGCCAGCAGCTTCCGGGACAGGGTTGGGGGCGAGCAGTACTTC.

As regards this clonotype: One end of the junction fails to match germline, which may point to a read error. In DNA, the CDR3 is TGTGCCAGCAGCCACACCGGGACAGGGTCTGAATCTTTCTTT. Translating it yields CASSHTGTGSESFF. The gene calls are TRBV3-1 and TRBJ1-1, with 9 bases lining up with TRBD1. In germline, CDR1 is LGHDT, CDR2 YNNKEL (reference sequence). The CDR3 extends over 14 amino acids.

This clonotype was detected only a few times. The chain combines TRBV5-1 with TRBJ1-6; possibly TRBD1 for D (5 bases). Trimming left V 5 bases short and J 9 bases short, with 18 bases between. The germline CDR1 and CDR2 sequences are SGHRS and YFSETQ. The CDR3 is made up of 15 amino acids. The CDR3 loop is CASSLTQSGTSPLHF. In DNA form, the CDR3 reads TGCGCCAGCAGTCTAACGCAATCAGGGACTTCACCCCTCCACTTT.

This clonotype was observed a few times. The gene calls are TRBV24-1 and TRBJ2-5; D remains ambiguous. Trimming took 3 bases from V and 2 from J, leaving 6 bases between them. The CDR3 has 13 residues. Germline V gene lookup returns CDR1 KGHDR and CDR2 SFDVKD. DNA of the CDR3: TGTGCCACCAGTGATCCGGGTCAAGAGACCCAGTACTTC. Its protein is CATSDPGQETQYF.

This clonotype came up a few times. This chain joins TRBV24-1 and TRBJ2-7, with D hard to call. The V gene's germline CDR1 is KGHDR and CDR2 SFDVKD. Trimming pared 8 bases from V and 6 bases from J, leaving 10 bases between. The CDR3 extends over 11 amino acids. The CDR3 DNA is TGTGCCACCAAGGGTCGGAGCGAGCAGTACTTC. Amino acid sequence: CATKGRSEQYF.

Only a few counts were recorded for this clonotype. The chain combines TRBV7-9 with TRBJ1-1; 7 bases are shared with TRBD1. This CDR3 has 15 amino acids. With V trimmed by 0 bases and J by 7 bases, 8 bases remained unmatched. Germline CDR1 SEHNR, CDR2 FQNEAQ (reference sequence). Here the CDR3 DNA reads TGTGCCAGCAGCTTAGCGGGGACAGCTTCCCGTGAAGCTTTCTTT. Translating gives CASSLAGTASREAFF.

The chain is built from TRBV20-1 and TRBJ1-6; D is undetermined. V lost 3 bases and J lost 9, with 15 bases in between. Per the germline V gene, CDR1 is DFQATT and CDR2 is SNEGSKA (reference sequence). This CDR3 is 14 amino acids long. In nucleotides, the CDR3 is TGCAGTGCTAGGGCCGGGCCTCCCGGTTCACCCCTCCACTTT. Translating it yields CSARAGPPGSPLHF.

A few counts support this clonotype. J is TRBJ1-1 and V is TRBV4-2; 7 bases match TRBD1. The germline V gene encodes CDR1 LGHNA and CDR2 YNFKEQ. V trimming: 3 bases; J trimming: 1 base; junction bases outside the gene matches: 8. The CDR3 extends over 16 amino acids. CDR3 sequence (DNA): TGTGCCAGCAGCCAGAGGGGCAGGACAGGGAACACTGAAGCTTTCTTT. Its translation is CASSQRGRTGNTEAFF.

The V gene is TRBV6-5, the J gene TRBJ2-1, with 10 bases identical to TRBD2. The J call could be wrong; TRBJ2-7 is a better fit for the DNA end. CDR1 is MNHEY, CDR2 SVGAGI, per germline. This CDR3 is built from 14 residues. DNA for the CDR3: TGTGCCAGCAGTCGGACTAGCGGAAACAATGAGCAGTACTTC. Translation: CASSRTSGNNEQYF.

This clonotype occurred a few times. The chain joins TRBV13 to TRBJ2-1, with D unresolved. The germline V gene has CDR1 PRHDT and CDR2 FYEKMQ (reference sequence). The V end lost 5 bases, the J end lost 0 bases, and 5 bases lay between the germline ends. CDR3 size: 13 residues. CDR3 sequence reads: CASSHSSYNEQFF. CDR3 sequence (DNA): TGTGCCAGCAGCCACAGCTCCTACAATGAGCAGTTCTTC.

This clonotype has only a few counts. The gene calls are TRBV7-2 and TRBJ2-7; 8 nucleotides align to TRBD1. The CDR3 length is 15 residues. Germline CDR1 and CDR2: SGHTA and FQGNSA. Germline trimming cut 4 bases from V and 6 bases from J; bases unmatched to any gene: 11. CDR3 nucleotides: TGTGCCAGCAGCTCGCAAATTGACAGGGGAGCCGAGCAGTACTTC. Residues: CASSSQIDRGAEQYF.

This clonotype was counted ten times or more. The chain's CDR3 is CASRAQETQYF. CDR3 in DNA: TGTGCCAGCAGAGCCCAAGAGACCCAGTACTTC. The chain recombines TRBV2 with TRBJ2-5; D uncertain. V was clipped by 6 bases and J by 1 base, with 3 bases between them. CDR3 length equals 11 residues. In germline, CDR1 is SNHLY, CDR2 FYNNEI.

In its sample, this clonotype was seen a few times. This chain uses TRBV20-1 with TRBJ2-5, with 13 bases lining up with TRBD2. Germline V gene data show CDR1 as DFQATT and CDR2 as SNEGSKA (reference sequence). Trimming at V came to 2 bases and at J to 2 bases, leaving 5 bases not matched to a gene. The CDR3 has 16 residues. Here the CDR3 reads CSARRGLAGYQETQYF. DNA for the CDR3: TGCAGTGCTAGACGGGGACTAGCGGGGTATCAAGAGACCCAGTACTTC.